This T cell receptor beta chain appears in the sequencing data of a study of cytomegalovirus exposure and HLA in healthy donors. Whole-study results and caveats: Rarity held for most TCR sequences, but there were some public TCRs that occurred in many donors. It is likely that the observed cluster of highly shared sequence variants was a sequencing artifact.

On this clone itself: The antigen remains undetermined.

PCR involved 60 Vbeta and 13 Jbeta primers. Measured with immunoSEQ multiplex PCR; TCRdb has only the in-frame clones, and not every one. This sample has 150,000 to 200,000 clones, with under 85% found just once. The CDR3 totals 14 residues. V was clipped by 3 bases and J by 0 bases, with 8 bases between them. Germline V gene lookup returns CDR1 ENHRY and CDR2 SYGVKD. The receptor was derived from a human donor in good health. The sequenced material came from PBMCs. The chain carries TRBV10-3 and TRBJ1-2; no firm D call. The CDR3 protein is CAISDLDTNYGYTF. CDR3 in DNA: TGTGCCATCAGTGATCTAGATACTAACTATGGCTACACCTTC.